This T cell receptor beta chain was profiled in a study of blood T cells in healthy people across ages. Study overall: Template switching retrieved approximately one barcoded beta molecule for each two T cells.

This CDR3 contains 15 residues. Germline CDR1 is MNHEY and CDR2 is SVGAGI. Trimming removed 6 bases from V and 1 base from J; junction bases left unmatched: 5. Primed by a sample-barcoded 5' primer and a J-beta primer mix, a second PCR proceeded for about 7 to 11 cycles. Each CDR3 protein is one row after TCRdb ran MiXCR on the 5' RACE reads. This table has 1,800,000 or so distinct CDR3 sequences, approximately 39% appearing once. The receptor was derived from a human donor in good health. Sequences were obtained from blood. V is TRBV6-5 and J is TRBJ2-3, with 9 positions matching TRBD2. The CDR3 nucleotides read TGTGCCAGCAGGAGAGCTAGCGGGGGCACAGATACGCAGTATTTT. This gives the protein CASRRASGGTDTQYF.